This passage covers 21 T cell receptor beta chains from one sample sequenced in a study of T cells after yellow fever vaccination. From the 5' RACE reads, TCRdb called clonotypes with MiXCR, one entry per CDR3 protein. The sample lists 500,000 to 650,000 distinct CDR3 sequences, roughly a sixth occurring once. The source material was PBMCs, sampled about 5 days after the first yellow fever vaccination. Receptors originate from a young man who received the YFV17D yellow fever vaccine.

This chain uses TRBV7-9 with TRBJ1-2, with a weak D call TRBD1 (5 bases). The germline V gene has CDR1 SEHNR and CDR2 FQNEAQ (reference sequence). V was shortened by 5 bases and J by 3 bases, with 16 bases between the two germline ends. The CDR3 covers 15 residues. The CDR3 DNA reads TGTGCCAGCAGCCCATTGCAGGGAATTGACTATGGCTACACCTTC. Its translation: CASSPLQGIDYGYTF.

This clonotype was seen a handful of times. The chain carries TRBV7-9 and TRBJ1-5; D not certain. The germline gives CDR1 SEHNR, CDR2 FQNEAQ (reference sequence). Trimming removed 0 bases at V and 7 bases at J, with 13 bases between. The CDR3 contains 15 residues. For the CDR3, the DNA is TGTGCCAGCAGCTTAGCCGGAGAAGGGCCCCAGCCCCAGCATTTT. It specifies CASSLAGEGPQPQHF.

The V call is TRBV9, the J call TRBJ2-5; a possible D gene is TRBD2 (6 bases). The CDR3 is 14 residues long. CDR1 and CDR2 (germline): SGDLS, YYNGEE. The V end was cut by 4 bases, the J end by 2 bases, with 12 bases between. CDR3 amino acids: CASSFEGLQETQYF. The CDR3 DNA reads TGTGCCAGCAGCTTCGAGGGACTTCAAGAGACCCAGTACTTC.

This clonotype was seen ten or more times. This chain links TRBV4-2 with TRBJ2-7; 7 bases agree with TRBD1. The CDR3 loop spans 15 amino acids. Germline lookup yields CDR1 LGHNA and CDR2 YNFKEQ. The V gene end was trimmed by 1 base and the J gene end by 6 bases; junction bases not matched to a gene: 9. The CDR3 nucleotides read TGTGCCAGCAGCCAAGGAATGAGGGGGCTAGGCGAGCAGTACTTC. Translating it yields CASSQGMRGLGEQYF.

This clonotype was detected a few times. The rearrangement uses TRBV6-2 or TRBV6-3 and TRBJ2-7; 10 bases are a match to TRBD1. V dropped 2 bases and J dropped 0; count of bases not matched to a gene: 4. Germline V gene lookup returns CDR1 MNHEY and CDR2 SVGEGT. CDR3 length equals 16 residues. The CDR3 loop reads CASSYGGQGGSYEQYV. As DNA, the CDR3 is TGTGCCAGCAGTTACGGAGGACAGGGGGGCTCCTACGAGCAGTACGTC.

The rearrangement joins TRBV19 to TRBJ2-7; TRBD2 agrees at 8 bases. Trimming at V came to 5 bases and at J to 6 bases, leaving 9 bases not matched to a gene. The CDR3 has 14 amino acids. Germline CDR1 and CDR2: LNHDA and SQIVND (reference sequence). The chain's CDR3 is CASSPGGAPGEQYV. The CDR3 nucleotides are TGTGCCAGTAGTCCCGGGGGGGCACCCGGCGAGCAGTACGTC.

A few counts support this clonotype. The V call is TRBV15, the J call TRBJ2-7, with D possibly being TRBD1 (5 bases). This CDR3 is built from 12 residues. Per the germline V gene, CDR1 is LNHNV and CDR2 is YYDKDF (reference sequence). Trimming removed 8 bases from V and 1 base from J, with 9 bases in between. The CDR3 region is CATSRASYEQYF. CDR3 sequence (DNA): TGTGCCACCTCCAGGGCGTCCTACGAGCAGTACTTC.

The V and J genes are TRBV9 and TRBJ2-7; no definite D call. CDR3 length: 14 amino acids. CDR1 and CDR2 from the germline V gene are SGDLS and YYNGEE. The germline V and J ends were trimmed by 0 bases and 1 base, with 8 bases remaining between them. Written as DNA, the CDR3 is TGTGCCAGCAGCGTAGGGCAGGAGTCCTACGAGCAGTACTTC. Its translation: CASSVGQESYEQYF.

The chain uses TRBV18 and TRBJ1-1; D gene unclear. The CDR3 covers 13 residues. Germline V gene lookup returns CDR1 KGHSH and CDR2 LQKENI. Trimming pared 0 bases from V and 5 bases from J, leaving 7 bases between. Written as DNA, the CDR3 is TGTGCCAGCTCACCACCTTCGAGAACTGAAGCTTTCTTT. Translating it yields CASSPPSRTEAFF. Full variable domain (remainder filled in from reference TRBV18 and TRBJ1-1): NAGVMQNPRHLVRRRGQEARLRCSPMKGHSHVYWYRQLPEEGLKFMVYLQKENIIDESGMPKERFSAEFPKEGPSILRIQQVVRGDSAAYFCASSPPSRTEAFFGQGTRLTVV.

This chain connects TRBV3-1 to TRBJ1-2; 7 positions match TRBD1. With V trimmed by 5 bases and J by 7 bases, 7 bases remained unmatched. The CDR3 consists of 13 residues. The germline V gene has CDR1 LGHDT and CDR2 YNNKEL (reference sequence). In DNA, the CDR3 is TGTGCCAGCAGCGACGACAGGGTGATTGGCTACACCTTC. This translates into CASSDDRVIGYTF.

The V gene is TRBV5-6, the J gene TRBJ2-5; a possible D gene is TRBD2 (6 bases). The CDR3 extends over 15 amino acids. The V gene lost 5 bases and the J gene lost 0 bases, with 14 bases spanning the gap. Germline CDR1 SGHDT, CDR2 YYEEEE. The CDR3 spells CASRPKGGHQETQYF. CDR3 bases: TGTGCCAGCAGACCCAAGGGAGGCCACCAAGAGACCCAGTACTTC. The full variable domain, with the rest looked up from reference TRBV5-6 and TRBJ2-5, is DAGVTQSPTHLIKTRGQQVTLRCSPKSGHDTVSWYQQALGQGPQFIFQYYEEEERQRGNFPDRFSGHQFPNYSSELNVNALLLGDSALYLCASRPKGGHQETQYFGPGTRLLVL.

The chain links TRBV24-1 to TRBJ2-1; 7 nucleotides agree with TRBD2. The CDR3 is 16 residues long. Germline V gene lookup returns CDR1 KGHDR and CDR2 SFDVKD. After removal of 1 base from V and 5 bases from J, the junction contained 7 bases not matched to a gene. The CDR3, as DNA: TGTGCCACCAGTGATTTCCCGGGGGGAGAGGACAATGAGCAGTTCTTC. Its translation is CATSDFPGGEDNEQFF.

This clonotype was detected a few times. The chain recombines TRBV27 with TRBJ2-2; either TRBD1 or TRBD2 may supply D (7 bases each). The CDR3 consists of 15 residues. V was cut by 8 bases and J by 6 bases, with 19 bases left in between. CDR1 MNHEY and CDR2 SMNVEV come from the germline V gene (reference sequence). CDR3 sequence reads: CASRGGGGGAGELFF. In DNA, the CDR3 is TGTGCCAGCCGAGGGGGCGGGGGAGGCGCCGGGGAGCTGTTTTTT.

A few counts support this clonotype. The chain has TRBV4-1 and TRBJ2-7; the match to TRBD1 covers 11 bases. Unmatched junction bases numbered 6, after V lost 3 bases and J lost 2 bases. CDR1 is MGHRA, CDR2 YSYEKL, per germline. This CDR3 has 16 residues. The CDR3 DNA sequence: TGCGCCAGCAGCCAGGCTCCGGGACAGGGGGCCTACGAGCAGTACTTC. It translates to CASSQAPGQGAYEQYF.

This clonotype came up a few times. CDR3 DNA: TGTGCCAGCAGCCGGACTATGACTGAAGCTTTCTTT. Protein sequence: CASSRTMTEAFF. The chain joins TRBV3-1 to TRBJ1-1, with D unresolved. CDR3 length equals 12 residues. V lost 4 bases, J lost 5 bases, and 8 bases lay in between. Germline lookup yields CDR1 LGHDT and CDR2 YNNKEL (reference sequence).

This rearrangement joins TRBV10-3 to TRBJ1-1; 8 positions match TRBD1. This CDR3 comprises 13 residues. Per the germline V gene, CDR1 is ENHRY and CDR2 is SYGVKD. With V trimmed by 3 bases and J by 4 bases, 1 base remained unmatched. CDR3 in DNA: TGTGCCATCAGTGATCAGGGGGCCACTGAAGCTTTCTTT. Translating it yields CAISDQGATEAFF.

This clonotype was counted a few times. The chain joins TRBV12-3 or TRBV12-4 to TRBJ1-3; D gene unclear. CDR3 size: 12 residues. V lost 7 bases and J 5 bases, leaving 9 bases between the germline ends. In DNA, the CDR3 is TGTGCCAGCACCCTTTCCCGAAACACCATATATTTT. Encoded protein: CASTLSRNTIYF.

This clonotype was found many times. The chain couples TRBV5-1 to TRBJ2-2, with 7 bases matching TRBD1. The CDR3 contains 15 residues. Germline V gives CDR1 SGHRS, CDR2 YFSETQ. Trimming removed 3 bases from V and 0 bases from J; junction bases left unmatched: 2. CDR3 coding DNA: TGCGCCAGCAGCTACCAGGGGGCGAACACCGGGGAGCTGTTTTTT. Amino acids: CASSYQGANTGELFF. Variable domain in full (rest from reference TRBV5-1 and TRBJ2-2): KAGVTQTPRYLIKTRGQQVTLSCSPISGHRSVSWYQQTPGQGLQFLFEYFSETQRNKGNFPGRFSGRQFSNSRSEMNVSTLELGDSALYLCASSYQGANTGELFFGEGSRLTVL.

This clonotype showed up many times. The chain recombines TRBV4-3 with TRBJ2-2; the match to TRBD1 covers 12 bases. The CDR3 runs 19 residues. Trimming removed 1 base from V and 6 bases from J; junction bases left unmatched: 12. Germline CDR1 LGHNA, CDR2 YSLEER. DNA for the CDR3: TGCGCCAGCAGCCAAGGGGACAGGGGGCGCTTTAGATCTCCCGGGGAGCTGTTTTTT. Translation gives CASSQGDRGRFRSPGELFF.

The chain recombines TRBV12-5 with TRBJ2-2; D is unresolved. The CDR3 extends over 15 amino acids. Germline CDR1 reads LGHNT; CDR2 reads FRNRAP. The V end lost 0 bases, the J end lost 1 base, and 6 bases lay between the germline ends. Here the CDR3 reads CASGLVPGNTGELFF. The DNA of the CDR3 is TGTGCTAGTGGTTTGGTACCAGGGAACACCGGGGAGCTGTTTTTT.

This clonotype has only a few counts. The J gene is TRBJ1-1, the V gene TRBV20-1, with 7 bases aligning to TRBD1. Trimming took 2 bases from V and 11 from J; bases not matched to a gene: 8. This CDR3 is built from 12 residues. In germline, CDR1 is DFQATT, CDR2 SNEGSKA (reference sequence). In DNA form, the CDR3 reads TGCAGTGCTAGACCTGGACAGGTCGATGCTTTCTTT. This codes for CSARPGQVDAFF.